Listed below are T cell receptor beta chains from one sample, sequenced in a study of blood T cell repertoires in COVID-19. Generated by immunoSEQ multiplex PCR, the TCRdb table keeps only in-frame clones and is missing some. This sample has 200,000 to 250,000 clones; about 86% occur once, and the top ten carry around 8.9%. The sequenced sample consisted of peripheral blood. Source of these receptors: a man of 80 years or more with acute or convalescent COVID-19. The CDR3 runs from the conserved cysteine through the conserved F or W. Fields, in order: CDR3 DNA, CDR3 protein, D gene, clone size, V gene, J gene. D genes are given only for firm matches. Where a row states a size, it is once, few, many or the class of an expanded clone; other rows omit it.

TGTGCCAGCAGCCCGGGGGGGGTGCTCCAAGATACGCAGTATTTT	CASSPGGVLQDTQYF	TRBD2	NA	TRBV7-8	TRBJ2-3
TGTGCCAGCAGCCACCGGGGACAGGGGTCCTACAATGAGCAGTTCTTC	CASSHRGQGSYNEQFF	TRBD1	NA	TRBV11-2	TRBJ2-1
TGCGCCAGCAGCCTAGGGGACAGGGGGCAGGGGCCCCAGCATTTT	CASSLGDRGQGPQHF	TRBD1	NA	TRBV5-1	TRBJ1-5
TGTGCCAGCAGGGGGACAGGGGCGACCGGGGAGCTGTTTTTT	CASRGTGATGELFF	TRBD1	NA	TRBV6-5	TRBJ2-2
TGTGCCACCAGCAGAGATATCGGACTAGGGGCTTGGGAGCAGTTCTTC	CATSRDIGLGAWEQFF	TRBD2	NA	TRBV15	TRBJ2-1
TGTGCCAGCAGCAAATGGGTGACTAGCGGGGGAAACAATGAGCAGTTCTTC	CASSKWVTSGGNNEQFF	TRBD2	NA	TRBV7-8	TRBJ2-1
TGTGCCAGCAGCCAGGTGGCCTCAGCTAACTATGGCTACACCTTC	CASSQVASANYGYTF	NA	NA	TRBV3-1/TRBV3-2	TRBJ1-2
TGTGCCAGCAGCTTGGAGGCAGGGGCTAACTATGGCTACACCTTC	CASSLEAGANYGYTF	NA	few	TRBV5-5	TRBJ1-2
TGTGCCAGTAGTATAGCACAGGGTAACTATGGCTACACCTTC	CASSIAQGNYGYTF	NA	NA	TRBV19	TRBJ1-2
TGTGCCTGGCTGAGCGGGCCTGGTGGGGAGCAGTTCTTC	CAWLSGPGGEQFF	NA	once	TRBV30	TRBJ2-1
TGCGCCAGCAGCGCGTCTTTCGGACAGAGGAACACTGAAGCTTTCTTT	CASSASFGQRNTEAFF	NA	few	TRBV5-1	TRBJ1-1
TGTGCCAGCGGGGGGAGGAAATACGAGCAGTACTTC	CASGGRKYEQYF	NA	many	TRBV7-9	TRBJ2-7
TGTGCCAGCAGCCAAGAAGAGTTCCTAGCGGGGGCCAGGGAGCAGTTCTTC	CASSQEEFLAGAREQFF	TRBD2	few	TRBV3-1/TRBV3-2	TRBJ2-1
TGTGCCAGCAGTTCCTTGGGCGGGGGGCTGGCCAAAAACATTCAGTACTTC	CASSSLGGGLAKNIQYF	TRBD2	NA	TRBV28	TRBJ2-4
TGTGCCAGCAGCCAAGTAGCTACAGATACGCAGTATTTT	CASSQVATDTQYF	NA	NA	TRBV4-2	TRBJ2-3
TGTGCCAGCAGTTACGCGGCAGGGGGCCCCGGGGAGCTGTTTTTT	CASSYAAGGPGELFF	TRBD1	NA	TRBV6-6	TRBJ2-2
TGTGCCACCAGTGATCCACCGGGACAGGGGATCGGGGAGCTGTTTTTT	CATSDPPGQGIGELFF	TRBD1	once	TRBV24-1	TRBJ2-2
TGTGCCAGCAGCGTAGCACATCACACTGAAGCTTTCTTT	CASSVAHHTEAFF	NA	NA	TRBV9	TRBJ1-1
TGTGCCAGCAACCGGGACAGGGAAAACGTATTGAACAATGAGCAGTTCTTC	CASNRDRENVLNNEQFF	TRBD1	NA	TRBV2	TRBJ2-1
TGTGCCAGTAGCCCTAAGCCTGGCACAGATACGCAGTATTTT	CASSPKPGTDTQYF	NA	NA	TRBV19	TRBJ2-3
TGTGCCAGCAGTTCTACAGGGATCTATGGCTACACCTTC	CASSSTGIYGYTF	NA	NA	TRBV2	TRBJ1-2
TGTGCCAGCAGCCAAGAGGAGGGAGGCTATGGCTACACCTTC	CASSQEEGGYGYTF	NA	NA	TRBV3-1/TRBV3-2	TRBJ1-2
TGTGCCACCAGCAGAGATCCAGGGGCTGGTGAGCAGTTCTTC	CATSRDPGAGEQFF	NA	once	TRBV15	TRBJ2-1
TGTGCCAGCAGCCCTCTTCAGGGGGCCCGAACTGAAGCTTTCTTT	CASSPLQGARTEAFF	TRBD1	NA	TRBV9	TRBJ1-1
TGTGCCAGCAGTTTATCAACCGGGACAGAAACGTTCTTC	CASSLSTGTETFF	TRBD1	once	TRBV12-3/TRBV12-4	TRBJ2-1
TGTGCCAGCAGCTTAGAGGGACTAGCGGGAGGGTCCCAAGAGACCCAGTACTTC	CASSLEGLAGGSQETQYF	TRBD2	NA	TRBV7-9	TRBJ2-5
TGTGCCAGCAGCCCGACTAGCAAAAACATTCAGTACTTC	CASSPTSKNIQYF	NA	once	TRBV7-2	TRBJ2-4
TGTGCCAGCAGTTCTCGACAGCGAATGAATGGCTACACCTTC	CASSSRQRMNGYTF	NA	once	TRBV27	TRBJ1-2
TGTGCCACCAGCAGAGATGCACTAGCGGGAGTAGGGAATGAGCAGTTCTTC	CATSRDALAGVGNEQFF	TRBD2	NA	TRBV15	TRBJ2-1
TGTGCCAGCAGCGTAGGGCTCCAGACCTACAATGAGCAGTTCTTC	CASSVGLQTYNEQFF	NA	NA	TRBV9	TRBJ2-1
TGTGCCAGCACAGCTATGACGGGGGGGTACAATGAGCAGTTCTTC	CASTAMTGGYNEQFF	TRBD2	few	TRBV7-8	TRBJ2-1
TGTGCCAGCAGCCGGGACAGTCAGCCCCAGCATTTT	CASSRDSQPQHF	TRBD1	few	TRBV5-4	TRBJ1-5
TGTGCCAGCAGTGACTTCCCTGAGGGCGAGCAGTACTTC	CASSDFPEGEQYF	NA	many	TRBV6-6	TRBJ2-7
TGTGCCAGCAGTGGAGCCCCCGGTCAGCCCCAGCATTTT	CASSGAPGQPQHF	NA	NA	TRBV2	TRBJ1-5
TGTGCCAGCTCGCAATACCGGGACTTTAGCAATCAGCCCCAGCATTTT	CASSQYRDFSNQPQHF	NA	NA	TRBV18	TRBJ1-5
TGTGCCAGCAGCTTAGAGGGGGGAGGCGAGCAGTACTTC	CASSLEGGGEQYF	NA	NA	TRBV11-3	TRBJ2-7
TGTGCCAGCAGCCCCCAGGGCGTCGACTATGGCTACACCTTC	CASSPQGVDYGYTF	NA	NA	TRBV11-2	TRBJ1-2
TGTGCCAGCAGACCCGGTAACAGCTATAATTCACCCCTCCACTTT	CASRPGNSYNSPLHF	NA	NA	TRBV6-6	TRBJ1-6
TGTGCCAGCAGCTTATCGGCAGATACGCAGTATTTT	CASSLSADTQYF	NA	NA	TRBV7-6	TRBJ2-3
TGTGCCAGCTCATCCGTCCGGGTTTACGAGCAGTACTTC	CASSSVRVYEQYF	NA	NA	TRBV18	TRBJ2-7
TGCAGCGTGGGACAGGGAGACACTGAAGCTTTCTTT	CSVGQGDTEAFF	TRBD1	NA	TRBV29-1	TRBJ1-1
TGTGCCAGCAGTGGGATGGGACAGGGGGCCGCCCTGAGGCCCCAGCATTTT	CASSGMGQGAALRPQHF	TRBD1	NA	TRBV28	TRBJ1-5
TGTGCCTGGAGTGTAAACACAGGGAACTATGGCTACACCTTC	CAWSVNTGNYGYTF	NA	NA	TRBV30	TRBJ1-2
TGTGCCAGCAGTTTACAGGGGGGTGTCACTGAAGCTTTCTTT	CASSLQGGVTEAFF	TRBD1	NA	TRBV27	TRBJ1-1
TGTGCCACCAGTGATCCGACAGGGGGTGAAAAACTGTTTTTT	CATSDPTGGEKLFF	TRBD1	NA	TRBV24-1	TRBJ1-4
TGCAGTGCTAGGTACAGCACTGAAGCTTTCTTT	CSARYSTEAFF	NA	NA	TRBV20-1	TRBJ1-1
TGTGCCAGCAGCTTGGGGTACGGGAGGACCGGGGAGCTGTTTTTT	CASSLGYGRTGELFF	TRBD2	NA	TRBV5-4	TRBJ2-2
TGTGCCAGCAGAGTCGGGGGGACTAATGAAAAACTGTTTTTT	CASRVGGTNEKLFF	NA	NA	TRBV6-5	TRBJ1-4